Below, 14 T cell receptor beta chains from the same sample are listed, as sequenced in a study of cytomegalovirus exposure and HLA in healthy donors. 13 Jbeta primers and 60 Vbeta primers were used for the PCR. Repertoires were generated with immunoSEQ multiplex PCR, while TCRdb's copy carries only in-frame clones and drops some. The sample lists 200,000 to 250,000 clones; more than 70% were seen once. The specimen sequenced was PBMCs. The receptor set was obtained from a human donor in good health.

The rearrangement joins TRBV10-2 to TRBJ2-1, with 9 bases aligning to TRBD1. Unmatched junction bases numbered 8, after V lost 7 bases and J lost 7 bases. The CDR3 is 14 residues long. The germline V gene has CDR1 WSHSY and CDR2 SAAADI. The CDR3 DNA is TGCGCCAGCAACGTAGGACAGGGGATTAATGAGCAGTTCTTC. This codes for CASNVGQGINEQFF.

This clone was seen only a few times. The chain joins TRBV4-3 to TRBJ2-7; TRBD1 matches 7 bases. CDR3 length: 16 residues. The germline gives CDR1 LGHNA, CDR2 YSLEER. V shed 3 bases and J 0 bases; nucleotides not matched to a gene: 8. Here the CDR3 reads CASSQGPGTDSYEQYF. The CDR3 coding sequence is TGCGCCAGCAGCCAGGGTCCCGGGACAGACTCCTACGAGCAGTACTTC.

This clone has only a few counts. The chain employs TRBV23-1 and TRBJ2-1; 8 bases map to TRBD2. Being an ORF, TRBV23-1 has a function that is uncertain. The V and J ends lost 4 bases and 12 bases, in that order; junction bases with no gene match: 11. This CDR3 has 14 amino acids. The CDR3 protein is CASSPRGGEYVQFF. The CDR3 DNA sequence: TGCGCCAGCAGTCCCCGGGGGGGGGAGTATGTGCAGTTCTTC.

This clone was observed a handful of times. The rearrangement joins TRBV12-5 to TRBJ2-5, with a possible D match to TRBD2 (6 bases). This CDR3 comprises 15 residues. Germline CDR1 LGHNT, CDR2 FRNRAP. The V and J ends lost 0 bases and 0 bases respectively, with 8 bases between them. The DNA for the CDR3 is TGTGCTAGTGGTTTGGTACGGGGGTACCAAGAGACCCAGTACTTC. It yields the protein CASGLVRGYQETQYF.

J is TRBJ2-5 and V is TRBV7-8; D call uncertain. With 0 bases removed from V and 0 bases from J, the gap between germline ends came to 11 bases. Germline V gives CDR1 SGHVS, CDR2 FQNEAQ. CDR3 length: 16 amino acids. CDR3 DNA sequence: TGTGCCAGCAGCTTAGCCCAGGTCTTGTACCAAGAGACCCAGTACTTC. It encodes CASSLAQVLYQETQYF.

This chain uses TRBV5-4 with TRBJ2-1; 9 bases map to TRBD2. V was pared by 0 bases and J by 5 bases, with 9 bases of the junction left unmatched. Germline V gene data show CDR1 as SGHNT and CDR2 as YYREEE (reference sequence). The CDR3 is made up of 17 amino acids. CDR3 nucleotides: TGTGCCAGCAGCTTGGGCGCGGGAGGGCCTGACGACAATGAGCAGTTCTTC. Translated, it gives CASSLGAGGPDDNEQFF.

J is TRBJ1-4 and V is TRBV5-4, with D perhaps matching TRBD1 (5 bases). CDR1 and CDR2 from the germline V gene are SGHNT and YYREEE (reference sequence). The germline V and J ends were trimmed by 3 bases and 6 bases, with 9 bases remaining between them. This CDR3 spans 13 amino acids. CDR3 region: CASSSGEYEKLFF. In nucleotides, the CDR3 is TGTGCCAGCAGCTCGGGGGAGTATGAAAAACTGTTTTTT.

CDR3 coding DNA: TGTGCCAGCAGCTCCGGAAACCGGGACACCGCCCCCTACGAGCAGTACTTC. Protein: CASSSGNRDTAPYEQYF. V usage is TRBV7-9 and J usage is TRBJ2-7; D possibly corresponds to TRBD1 (6 bases). CDR1 and CDR2 (germline): SEHNR, FQNEAQ (reference sequence). The germline V and J ends were trimmed by 4 bases and 2 bases, with 21 bases remaining between them. This CDR3 region has 17 residues.

The CDR3 region has the DNA TGCGCCAGCAGCATTAGCGGGAGCGAGGATCGGCATGAGCAGTTCTTC. Amino acid sequence: CASSISGSEDRHEQFF. The chain combines TRBV5-1 with TRBJ2-1, with TRBD2 identical over 9 bases. Germline CDR1 and CDR2: SGHRS and YFSETQ. The CDR3 contains 16 residues. With 4 bases clipped from V and 8 bases from J, the junction kept 13 bases outside the gene matches.

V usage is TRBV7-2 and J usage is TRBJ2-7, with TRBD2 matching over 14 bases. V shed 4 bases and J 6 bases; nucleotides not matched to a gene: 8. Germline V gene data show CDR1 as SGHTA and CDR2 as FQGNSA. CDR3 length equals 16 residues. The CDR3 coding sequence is TGTGCCAGCAGCTACGGACTAGCGGGAGGTGCCGCCGAGCAGTACTTC. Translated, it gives CASSYGLAGGAAEQYF.

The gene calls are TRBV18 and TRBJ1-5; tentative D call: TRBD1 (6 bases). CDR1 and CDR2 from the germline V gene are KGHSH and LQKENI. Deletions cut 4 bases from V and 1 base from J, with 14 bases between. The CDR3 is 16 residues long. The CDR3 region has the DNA TGTGCCAGCTCACGACGATCTCAGGGGAGCAATCAGCCCCAGCATTTT. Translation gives CASSRRSQGSNQPQHF.

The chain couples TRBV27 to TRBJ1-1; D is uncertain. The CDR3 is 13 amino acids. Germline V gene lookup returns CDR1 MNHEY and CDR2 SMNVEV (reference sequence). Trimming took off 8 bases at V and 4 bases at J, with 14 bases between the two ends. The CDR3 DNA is TGTGCCAGCCTTAGGATGGGAGGCACTGAAGCTTTCTTT. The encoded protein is CASLRMGGTEAFF.

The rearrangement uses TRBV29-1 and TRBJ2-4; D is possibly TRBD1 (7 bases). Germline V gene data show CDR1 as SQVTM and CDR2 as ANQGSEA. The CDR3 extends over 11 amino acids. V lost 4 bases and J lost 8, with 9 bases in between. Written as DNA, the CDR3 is TGCAGCGTTGCCAGGGGGGACATTCAGTACTTC. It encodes CSVARGDIQYF.

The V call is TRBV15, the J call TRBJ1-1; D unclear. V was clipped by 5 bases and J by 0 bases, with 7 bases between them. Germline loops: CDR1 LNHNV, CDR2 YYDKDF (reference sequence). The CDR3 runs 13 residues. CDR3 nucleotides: TGTGCCACCAGCGTTACACTGAACACTGAAGCTTTCTTT. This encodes CATSVTLNTEAFF.